Shown below are 28 T cell receptor beta chains from a single sample sequenced in a study of PD-1 blockade in mismatch repair-deficient tumors. Only in-frame clones appear in the TCRdb table, and some are missing; sequencing was by immunoSEQ multiplex PCR. This sample has tens of thousands of clones, with approximately 81% found just once. The material was peripheral blood, obtained about 4.5 months after starting pembrolizumab. The source is an adult with mismatch repair-deficient cancer.

This sequence joins TRBV30 and TRBJ1-1; D possibly corresponds to TRBD1 (5 bases). Germline CDR1 is GTSNPN and CDR2 is SVGIG (reference sequence). Trimming removed 2 bases from V and 4 bases from J, with 11 bases in between. CDR3 length equals 13 residues. CDR3 sequence reads: CAWSQLGGTEAFF. In nucleotides, the CDR3 is TGTGCCTGGAGTCAATTGGGGGGCACTGAAGCTTTCTTT.

The V call is TRBV15, the J call TRBJ2-7; D might be TRBD2 (6 bases). The CDR3 spans 14 residues. Germline V lookup: CDR1 LNHNV, CDR2 YYDKDF (reference sequence). V was pared by 0 bases and J by 8 bases, with 14 bases between. The CDR3 DNA follows: TGTGCCACCAGCAGAGAATTTGGGGCGGGGAAGCAGTACTTC. As protein: CATSREFGAGKQYF.

The chain couples TRBV4-1 to TRBJ2-1; weak D call: TRBD1 (5 bases). The CDR3 totals 14 residues. Germline V gives CDR1 MGHRA, CDR2 YSYEKL. V lost 2 bases and J 9 bases, leaving 14 bases between the germline ends. The CDR3 loop is CASSQNKGLSEQFF. CDR3 coding DNA: TGCGCCAGCAGCCAAAATAAGGGGCTTAGTGAGCAGTTCTTC.

The chain links TRBV19 to TRBJ2-2, with a weak D call TRBD1 (6 bases). Trimming removed 3 bases from V and 6 bases from J, with 11 bases in between. The CDR3 runs 14 residues. Germline values: CDR1 LNHDA, CDR2 SQIVND (reference sequence). In DNA form, the CDR3 reads TGTGCCAGTAGTATCCAGGGGTGGGCCGGGGAGCTGTTTTTT. This encodes CASSIQGWAGELFF.

This clone appeared a few times. The chain employs TRBV29-1 and TRBJ2-7, with a possible D match to TRBD1 (5 bases). Germline CDR1 SQVTM, CDR2 ANQGSEA. Trimming shortened V by 7 bases and J by 6 bases, and 19 bases separated the two germline ends. The CDR3 is 13 residues long. The CDR3 DNA reads TGCAGCGCTTCCGTGATAGGGGTCGGCGAGCAGTACTTC. It yields the protein CSASVIGVGEQYF.

J is TRBJ1-4 and V is TRBV18; TRBD1 matches 8 bases. The trim removed 5 bases at V and 5 bases at J, leaving 7 bases unmatched. The CDR3 has 15 amino acids. Germline loops: CDR1 KGHSH, CDR2 LQKENI. The CDR3 DNA sequence: TGTGCCAGCTCAGCTACAGGGGGAGAGAATGAAAAACTGTTTTTT. It is translated as CASSATGGENEKLFF. Full variable domain (outside the CDR3, taken from reference TRBV18 and TRBJ1-4): NAGVMQNPRHLVRRRGQEARLRCSPMKGHSHVYWYRQLPEEGLKFMVYLQKENIIDESGMPKERFSAEFPKEGPSILRIQQVVRGDSAAYFCASSATGGENEKLFFGSGTQLSVL.

The chain carries TRBV7-8 and TRBJ1-4; no firm D call. V was cut by 4 bases and J by 8 bases, with 11 bases left in between. The length of the CDR3 is 13 residues. Germline V gene lookup returns CDR1 SGHVS and CDR2 FQNEAQ. The CDR3 DNA is TGTGCCAGCAGCTCGAGGGTAGGGGAAAAACTGTTTTTT. Residues: CASSSRVGEKLFF.

This sequence joins TRBV4-1 and TRBJ2-7; 9 nucleotides line up with TRBD2. The germline gives CDR1 MGHRA, CDR2 YSYEKL. CDR3 length: 14 residues. The trim removed 2 bases at V and 3 bases at J, leaving 2 bases unmatched. The CDR3 loop reads CASSQTSGYYEQYF. The CDR3 DNA reads TGCGCCAGCAGCCAAACTAGCGGGTACTACGAGCAGTACTTC.

The sample holds one count of this clone. The V call is TRBV11-2, the J call TRBJ1-1; D not resolved. Per germline, CDR1 SGHAT and CDR2 FQNNGV. V was cut by 1 base and J by 5 bases, with 5 bases left in between. This CDR3 comprises 12 residues. Written as DNA, the CDR3 is TGTGCCAGCAGCTTAGTAAGGACTGAAGCTTTCTTT. Its protein is CASSLVRTEAFF.

This CDR3 is CASRNRNTEAFF. As DNA, the CDR3 is TGCGCCAGCAGAAACAGAAACACTGAAGCTTTCTTT. The chain carries TRBV10-2 and TRBJ1-1, with unresolved D. The CDR3 is 12 residues long. With 6 bases removed from V and 2 bases from J, the gap between germline ends came to 7 bases. Looked up from germline, CDR1 is WSHSY and CDR2 is SAAADI.

The J gene is TRBJ2-2, the V gene TRBV6-1; 8 nucleotides match TRBD2. Trimming cost V 7 bases and J 4 bases; bases outside gene matches: 5. This CDR3 region has 14 residues. Looked up from germline, CDR1 is MNHNS and CDR2 is SASEGT. The CDR3 protein is CASKSGRPTGELFF. The DNA of the CDR3 is TGTGCCAGCAAGAGCGGGAGACCCACCGGGGAGCTGTTTTTT.

This chain joins TRBV9 and TRBJ2-1, with D possibly matching TRBD2 (6 bases). The V gene lost 1 base and the J gene lost 4 bases, with 18 bases spanning the gap. The length of the CDR3 is 17 residues. Per germline, CDR1 SGDLS and CDR2 YYNGEE. For the CDR3, the DNA is TGTGCCAGCAGCGTAAGTCCAGCGGGTAAGACATACAATGAGCAGTTCTTC. Translated, it gives CASSVSPAGKTYNEQFF.

This rearrangement joins TRBV7-8 to TRBJ2-5; possible D gene TRBD1, 5 bases. V dropped 1 base and J dropped 0 bases, with 9 bases sitting between them. Germline lookup yields CDR1 SGHVS and CDR2 FQNEAQ. The CDR3 loop spans 15 amino acids. The CDR3 spells CASSLGQQYQETQYF. The CDR3 DNA reads TGTGCCAGCAGCTTAGGACAGCAGTACCAAGAGACCCAGTACTTC.

This chain links TRBV30 with TRBJ2-2, with 9 bases matching TRBD2. V dropped 0 bases and J dropped 7; count of bases not matched to a gene: 3. This CDR3 has 14 amino acids. The V gene's germline CDR1 is GTSNPN and CDR2 SVGIG (reference sequence). CDR3 in DNA: TGTGCCTGGAGTGTACGAGCGGGAGGCGGGGAGCTGTTTTTT. Encoded protein: CAWSVRAGGGELFF.

V and J are TRBV7-9 and TRBJ1-5; maybe TRBD1 (5 bases). The germline V gene has CDR1 SEHNR and CDR2 FQNEAQ (reference sequence). V gave up 1 base and J gave up 7 bases, with 11 bases separating them. This CDR3 comprises 14 residues. The CDR3 is CASSLDRWGQPQHF. The CDR3 DNA sequence: TGTGCCAGCAGCTTAGATCGATGGGGCCAGCCCCAGCATTTT.

This chain links TRBV4-3 with TRBJ2-7; TRBD1 is a possible D gene (5 bases). CDR1 is LGHNA and CDR2 is YSLEER in the germline V gene. The CDR3 is 15 residues long. V lost 0 bases, J lost 3 bases, and 12 bases lay in between. CDR3 sequence reads: CASSQDLQGSYEQYF. The CDR3 DNA is TGCGCCAGCAGCCAAGATCTCCAGGGAAGCTACGAGCAGTACTTC.

The chain is built from TRBV30 and TRBJ2-1; D uncertain. Germline lookup yields CDR1 GTSNPN and CDR2 SVGIG (reference sequence). This CDR3 has 13 residues. V gave up 3 bases and J gave up 3 bases, with 9 bases separating them. CDR3: CAWRGSSYNEQFF. CDR3 nucleotides: TGTGCCTGGAGGGGTAGCAGCTACAATGAGCAGTTCTTC.

V and J are TRBV2 and TRBJ1-2, with D possibly being TRBD1 (6 bases). Deletions cut 5 bases from V and 6 bases from J, with 10 bases between. The CDR3 sequence is 12 residues long. The germline gives CDR1 SNHLY, CDR2 FYNNEI. For the CDR3, the DNA is TGTGCCAGCAGTACAGGGTTTGATGGCTACACCTTC. Its protein product is CASSTGFDGYTF.

Concerning this clone itself: The junction departs from germline at one end; a sequencing error may be responsible. The chain is built from TRBV7-7 and TRBJ2-3; TRBD2 agrees at 7 bases. The CDR3 extends over 14 amino acids. Germline V lookup: CDR1 SSHAT, CDR2 FNYEAQ (reference sequence). CDR3 nucleotides: TGTGCTAGCAGCCCCTCGGGCGGGAGAGATACGCAGTATTTT. This translates into CASSPSGGRDTQYF.

The chain uses TRBV5-4 and TRBJ2-4; possible D gene TRBD1, 6 bases. V lost 0 bases to trimming and J lost 0 bases, with 7 bases between them. Germline assignment: CDR1 SGHNT and CDR2 YYREEE (reference sequence). CDR3 length: 15 residues. CDR3 in DNA: TGTGCCAGCAGCTTGGACAGGGCAGCCAAAAACATTCAGTACTTC. Its protein is CASSLDRAAKNIQYF.

V usage is TRBV15 and J usage is TRBJ1-2; D uncertain. Trimming left V 1 base short and J 0 bases short, with 12 bases between. CDR3 length: 16 residues. CDR1 is LNHNV and CDR2 is YYDKDF in the germline V gene (reference sequence). CDR3 protein: CATSRVGGFPNYGYTF. CDR3 sequence (DNA): TGTGCCACCAGCAGAGTGGGAGGGTTCCCTAACTATGGCTACACCTTC.

The J gene is TRBJ1-3, the V gene TRBV9; perhaps TRBD1 as D (5 bases). Trimming removed 3 bases from V and 4 bases from J, with 8 bases in between. The V gene's germline CDR1 is SGDLS and CDR2 YYNGEE. CDR3 length: 13 residues. CDR3 residues: CASSAGPGNTIYF. DNA for the CDR3: TGTGCCAGCAGCGCGGGACCCGGAAACACCATATATTTT.

The chain combines TRBV9 with TRBJ2-5; 8 bases map to TRBD2. Germline CDR1 and CDR2: SGDLS and YYNGEE. The length of the CDR3 is 14 residues. The ends lost 3 bases at V and 3 bases at J; junction bases unmatched: 4. CDR3 region: CASSGAGVEETQYF. The CDR3 region has the DNA TGTGCCAGCAGCGGAGCGGGAGTGGAAGAGACCCAGTACTTC.

The V gene is TRBV9, the J gene TRBJ2-1, with a weak D call TRBD1 (6 bases). The V gene lost 6 bases and the J gene lost 2 bases, with 24 bases spanning the gap. Germline V gene lookup returns CDR1 SGDLS and CDR2 YYNGEE. CDR3 length: 18 residues. The CDR3 loop reads CASTLPLGQSNAYNEQFF. CDR3 in DNA: TGTGCCAGCACCCTCCCACTCGGACAGAGCAACGCCTACAATGAGCAGTTCTTC.

The gene calls are TRBV2 and TRBJ1-3; D might be TRBD1 (5 bases). The germline V gene has CDR1 SNHLY and CDR2 FYNNEI. CDR3 length: 16 amino acids. With 4 bases removed from V and 0 bases from J, the gap between germline ends came to 13 bases. CDR3 amino acids: CASSASTVLSGNTIYF. The CDR3 DNA is TGTGCCAGCAGTGCGTCGACAGTGCTCTCTGGAAACACCATATATTTT.

This clone was counted a few times. The V and J genes are TRBV2 and TRBJ2-7; perhaps TRBD2 as D (6 bases). CDR3 length: 14 amino acids. Trimming cost V 5 bases and J 7 bases, with 18 bases left between them. Per germline, CDR1 SNHLY and CDR2 FYNNEI. The CDR3 sequence is CASSQITSLGEQYF. In nucleotides, the CDR3 is TGTGCCAGCAGTCAGATCACTAGCCTTGGGGAGCAGTACTTC.

This clone was seen a few times. The chain couples TRBV30 to TRBJ2-1; 9 nucleotides match TRBD2. The ends lost 4 bases at V and 7 bases at J; junction bases unmatched: 11. The CDR3 sequence is 15 residues long. The germline V gene encodes CDR1 GTSNPN and CDR2 SVGIG (reference sequence). The CDR3 region has the DNA TGTGCCTGGATCGTGTTAGCGGGAGTATCAAATGAGCAGTTCTTC. Translated, it gives CAWIVLAGVSNEQFF.

This rearrangement joins TRBV7-9 to TRBJ2-7; D remains ambiguous. The V end lost 6 bases, the J end lost 1 base, and 4 bases lay between the germline ends. CDR3 length equals 11 residues. The germline V gene has CDR1 SEHNR and CDR2 FQNEAQ (reference sequence). CDR3 loop: CASRGSYEQYF. The CDR3 region has the DNA TGTGCCAGCAGGGGTTCCTACGAGCAGTACTTC.